These T cell receptor beta chains were read from a single sample in a study of T cell responses to AZD1222 COVID-19 vaccine. Profiling relied on immunoSEQ multiplex PCR, and the TCRdb table lists in-frame clones only, not all of them. The repertoire holds some 95,000 clones, with roughly 90% as singletons. Sequencing used peripheral blood, obtained 28 days after the second AZD1222 dose. These receptors were collected from an adult who received the AZD1222 COVID-19 vaccine. The CDR3 runs from the conserved cysteine through the conserved F or W. Each record gives: clone size, V gene, J gene, D gene, CDR3 protein, CDR3 DNA. D genes are given only for firm matches. Part of the rows lack a size; the others show once, few, many or a class for expanded clones.

size: -
V: TRBV6-4
J: TRBJ2-3
D: TRBD2
CDR3: CASSETGTSGSDTQYF
DNA: TGTGCCAGCAGTGAAACCGGGACTAGCGGGTCGGATACGCAGTATTTT

size: -
V: TRBV4-1
J: TRBJ2-2
D: -
CDR3: CASSPRLGDTGELFF
DNA: TGCGCCAGCAGCCCAAGACTAGGAGACACCGGGGAGCTGTTTTTT

size: -
V: TRBV19
J: TRBJ2-7
D: -
CDR3: CASSIRTAGNVEQYF
DNA: TGTGCCAGTAGTATCCGGACGGCAGGGAATGTAGAGCAGTACTTC

size: -
V: TRBV19
J: TRBJ2-1
D: TRBD2
CDR3: CASSSGDSRNEQFF
DNA: TGTGCCAGTAGCAGCGGGGACTCCCGCAATGAGCAGTTCTTC

size: -
V: TRBV7-9
J: TRBJ2-2
D: TRBD2
CDR3: CASNDGTSGRVGELFF
DNA: TGTGCCAGCAACGACGGGACTAGCGGGAGGGTCGGGGAGCTGTTTTTT

size: -
V: TRBV19
J: TRBJ2-3
D: -
CDR3: CASSIGGLHTDTQYF
DNA: TGTGCCAGTAGTATTGGAGGGCTTCACACAGATACGCAGTATTTT

size: -
V: TRBV29-1
J: TRBJ1-1
D: -
CDR3: CSAYGKYGTMNTEAFF
DNA: TGCAGCGCCTATGGGAAATATGGTACGATGAACACTGAAGCTTTCTTT

size: -
V: TRBV6-5
J: TRBJ1-6
D: -
CDR3: CASSYSRSNSPLHF
DNA: TGTGCCAGCAGTTACTCGAGGTCTAATTCACCCCTCCACTTT

size: -
V: TRBV27
J: TRBJ1-5
D: -
CDR3: CASSPWGNQPQHF
DNA: TGTGCCAGCAGTCCTTGGGGCAATCAGCCCCAGCATTTT

size: -
V: TRBV2
J: TRBJ1-2
D: TRBD1
CDR3: CASRGTGNPSNYGYTF
DNA: TGTGCCAGCAGGGGGACAGGTAATCCCAGTAACTATGGCTACACCTTC

size: once
V: TRBV5-6
J: TRBJ2-3
D: TRBD1
CDR3: CASSFDRTGATDTQYF
DNA: TGTGCCAGCAGCTTCGACCGGACAGGGGCCACAGATACGCAGTATTTT

size: -
V: TRBV27
J: TRBJ2-2
D: -
CDR3: CASSRGNTGELFF
DNA: TGTGCCAGCAGCCGGGGAAACACCGGGGAGCTGTTTTTT

size: -
V: TRBV5-1
J: TRBJ1-3
D: -
CDR3: CASSPNAGTRNTIYF
DNA: TGCGCCAGCAGCCCAAACGCGGGCACCCGAAACACCATATATTTT

size: -
V: TRBV7-2
J: TRBJ1-3
D: -
CDR3: CASSLFTGALSGNTIYF
DNA: TGTGCCAGCAGCTTATTCACGGGGGCCTTGTCTGGAAACACCATATATTTT

size: -
V: TRBV3-1/TRBV3-2
J: TRBJ1-2
D: TRBD1
CDR3: CASSTGTGPFGYTF
DNA: TGTGCCAGCAGTACCGGGACAGGCCCCTTCGGCTACACCTTC

size: -
V: TRBV21-1
J: TRBJ1-1
D: -
CDR3: CASSSTPGEGDTEAFF
DNA: TGTGCCAGCAGCTCCACCCCAGGGGAAGGAGACACTGAAGCTTTCTTT

size: -
V: TRBV7-2
J: TRBJ2-5
D: TRBD2
CDR3: CASSPWLAGGPGKTQYF
DNA: TGTGCCAGCAGCCCCTGGCTAGCGGGGGGTCCGGGAAAGACCCAGTACTTC

size: -
V: TRBV5-6
J: TRBJ1-2
D: -
CDR3: CASSLESLGYTF
DNA: TGTGCCAGCAGCTTGGAATCTCTCGGCTACACCTTC

size: -
V: TRBV6-5
J: TRBJ1-6
D: -
CDR3: CASSLEDPYNSPLHF
DNA: TGTGCCAGCAGCCTTGAGGATCCTTATAATTCACCCCTCCACTTT

size: -
V: TRBV3-1/TRBV3-2
J: TRBJ2-1
D: -
CDR3: CASSHGDIPEQFF
DNA: TGTGCCAGCAGCCATGGGGACATACCCGAGCAGTTCTTC

size: -
V: TRBV30
J: TRBJ1-6
D: -
CDR3: CAWSVRRGSNSPLHF
DNA: TGTGCCTGGAGTGTAAGGCGGGGCAGCAATTCACCCCTCCACTTT

size: -
V: TRBV18
J: TRBJ1-5
D: -
CDR3: CASSPPGIGNQPQHF
DNA: TGTGCCAGCTCACCACCAGGGATCGGCAATCAGCCCCAGCATTTT

size: -
V: TRBV29-1
J: TRBJ1-4
D: -
CDR3: CSGRHSDEKLFF
DNA: TGCAGCGGACGTCATTCGGATGAAAAACTGTTTTTT

size: -
V: TRBV4-1
J: TRBJ2-1
D: -
CDR3: CASSQDSVSPGVVIEQFF
DNA: TGCGCCAGCAGCCAAGATTCCGTATCCCCGGGGGTCGTCATTGAGCAGTTCTTC

size: -
V: TRBV27
J: TRBJ2-2
D: -
CDR3: CASSTRGIPNTGELFF
DNA: TGTGCCAGCAGTACCCGGGGGATTCCGAACACCGGGGAGCTGTTTTTT

size: -
V: TRBV3-1/TRBV3-2
J: TRBJ1-1
D: TRBD1
CDR3: CASSQEGQGAKPEAFF
DNA: TGTGCCAGCAGCCAAGAAGGACAGGGGGCGAAGCCAGAAGCTTTCTTT

size: -
V: TRBV5-8
J: TRBJ1-2
D: -
CDR3: CASSLVAYGYTF
DNA: TGTGCCAGCAGCTTGGTGGCCTATGGCTACACCTTC

size: -
V: TRBV5-1
J: TRBJ1-1
D: -
CDR3: CASKLGGAGQAFF
DNA: TGCGCCAGCAAATTAGGGGGGGCCGGACAGGCTTTCTTT

size: -
V: TRBV7-3
J: TRBJ1-6
D: -
CDR3: CASSFGTSNSPLHF
DNA: TGTGCCAGCAGCTTTGGGACGTCGAATTCACCCCTCCACTTT

size: -
V: TRBV19
J: TRBJ1-2
D: -
CDR3: CASSIDRNYGYTF
DNA: TGTGCCAGTAGTATCGACCGAAACTATGGCTACACCTTC

size: -
V: TRBV12-3/TRBV12-4
J: TRBJ1-2
D: -
CDR3: CASSLRSSKGYTF
DNA: TGTGCCAGCAGCCTTCGGTCGAGCAAGGGCTACACCTTC

size: -
V: TRBV29-1
J: TRBJ2-7
D: -
CDR3: CSAIGSLGGRTYEQYF
DNA: TGCAGCGCGATCGGTTCCCTCGGGGGTCGGACTTACGAGCAGTACTTC

size: -
V: TRBV12-5
J: TRBJ2-2
D: -
CDR3: CASVSRAARDTGELFF
DNA: TGTGCTAGTGTCTCCCGGGCGGCTAGGGACACCGGGGAGCTGTTTTTT

size: -
V: TRBV10-3
J: TRBJ2-3
D: TRBD1
CDR3: CAIRGTGEDTQYF
DNA: TGTGCCATCAGGGGGACAGGGGAGGATACGCAGTATTTT

size: -
V: TRBV5-5
J: TRBJ1-4
D: TRBD1
CDR3: CASSTRGEAEKLFF
DNA: TGTGCCAGCAGCACCAGGGGGGAGGCTGAAAAACTGTTTTTT

size: few
V: TRBV6-1
J: TRBJ2-5
D: TRBD1
CDR3: CASSDGDRGRTQYF
DNA: TGTGCCAGCAGTGACGGGGACAGGGGGCGAACCCAGTACTTC

size: -
V: TRBV15
J: TRBJ2-5
D: -
CDR3: CATSRDRWTTNRRETQYF
DNA: TGTGCCACCAGCAGAGATCGGTGGACTACCAACCGACGAGAGACCCAGTACTTC

size: -
V: TRBV7-2
J: TRBJ1-5
D: -
CDR3: CASSLFPAQPQHF
DNA: TGTGCCAGCAGCTTATTCCCGGCCCAACCCCAGCATTTT

size: -
V: TRBV5-4
J: TRBJ2-5
D: TRBD2
CDR3: CASSLWGSAGEYQETQYF
DNA: TGTGCCAGCAGCTTGTGGGGTTCCGCGGGAGAGTACCAAGAGACCCAGTACTTC

size: -
V: TRBV7-3
J: TRBJ2-3
D: TRBD2
CDR3: CASSLGLAATDTQYF
DNA: TGTGCCAGCAGCCTGGGACTAGCGGCCACAGATACGCAGTATTTT

size: -
V: TRBV5-4
J: TRBJ1-2
D: -
CDR3: CASSLTAMGPNYGYTF
DNA: TGTGCCAGCAGCCTGACAGCTATGGGTCCTAACTATGGCTACACCTTC

size: -
V: TRBV19
J: TRBJ2-1
D: TRBD2
CDR3: CASSIEAGWPEQFF
DNA: TGTGCCAGTAGTATAGAAGCGGGATGGCCTGAGCAGTTCTTC

size: -
V: TRBV9
J: TRBJ1-1
D: TRBD1
CDR3: CASSVGRGRTEAFF
DNA: TGTGCCAGCAGCGTAGGTAGGGGGCGCACTGAAGCTTTCTTT

size: -
V: TRBV29-1
J: TRBJ2-2
D: -
CDR3: CSVDSQPTGELFF
DNA: TGCAGCGTAGACAGCCAGCCCACCGGGGAGCTGTTTTTT

size: -
V: TRBV1
J: TRBJ2-2
D: -
CDR3: CTSSPLGGNTGELFF
DNA: TGCACCAGCAGCCCCCTTGGAGGGAACACCGGGGAGCTGTTTTTT

size: -
V: TRBV5-1
J: TRBJ2-1
D: TRBD2
CDR3: CASSFRLAGGIEQFF
DNA: TGCGCCAGCAGCTTTAGACTAGCGGGGGGCATTGAGCAGTTCTTC

size: few
V: TRBV27
J: TRBJ1-5
D: -
CDR3: CASSSTQGVQPQHF
DNA: TGTGCCAGCAGTTCAACTCAGGGAGTCCAGCCCCAGCATTTT

size: once
V: TRBV6-5
J: TRBJ2-7
D: TRBD1
CDR3: CASSYRDRGLHEQYF
DNA: TGTGCCAGCAGTTACCGGGACAGGGGGCTTCACGAGCAGTACTTC

size: -
V: TRBV6-2/TRBV6-3
J: TRBJ1-3
D: -
CDR3: CASSYSGHQNTIYF
DNA: TGTGCCAGCAGTTACTCAGGACACCAGAACACCATATATTTT

size: -
V: TRBV11-3
J: TRBJ1-1
D: TRBD1
CDR3: CASSWQGGGTEAFF
DNA: TGTGCCAGCAGCTGGCAGGGGGGAGGCACTGAAGCTTTCTTT

size: -
V: TRBV6-5
J: TRBJ2-5
D: -
CDR3: CASSAPPETQYF
DNA: TGTGCCAGCAGCGCCCCCCCGGAGACCCAGTACTTC

size: -
V: TRBV9
J: TRBJ2-2
D: TRBD2
CDR3: CASSRTSGRSNGELFF
DNA: TGTGCCAGCAGCCGTACTAGCGGGAGATCTAACGGGGAGCTGTTTTTT

size: -
V: TRBV28
J: TRBJ1-3
D: -
CDR3: CASSSPGAWGRNTIYF
DNA: TGTGCCAGCAGTTCTCCCGGGGCTTGGGGTCGAAACACCATATATTTT

size: -
V: TRBV4-3
J: TRBJ2-7
D: -
CDR3: CASSQDTQSYEQYF
DNA: TGCGCCAGCAGCCAAGATACGCAGAGCTACGAGCAGTACTTC

size: -
V: TRBV5-4
J: TRBJ1-4
D: -
CDR3: CASSLEQGEKLFF
DNA: TGTGCCAGCAGCTTGGAACAGGGTGAAAAACTGTTTTTT

size: -
V: TRBV27
J: TRBJ1-1
D: -
CDR3: CASSLNREGYTEAFF
DNA: TGTGCCAGCAGTTTAAATAGGGAGGGTTACACTGAAGCTTTCTTT

size: -
V: TRBV30
J: TRBJ1-1
D: -
CDR3: CAWKFATLNTEAFF
DNA: TGTGCCTGGAAGTTCGCTACTCTGAACACTGAAGCTTTCTTT

size: -
V: TRBV7-6
J: TRBJ1-3
D: -
CDR3: CASSLEGTVGNTIYF
DNA: TGTGCCAGCAGCTTAGAGGGGACGGTCGGAAACACCATATATTTT

size: -
V: TRBV9
J: TRBJ2-7
D: TRBD2
CDR3: CASSYLWGGEQYF
DNA: TGTGCCAGCAGCTATCTTTGGGGGGGCGAGCAGTACTTC

size: few
V: TRBV6-6
J: TRBJ2-7
D: -
CDR3: CAAAPGTLSSYEQYF
DNA: TGTGCCGCTGCCCCGGGGACGCTTAGCTCCTACGAGCAGTACTTC